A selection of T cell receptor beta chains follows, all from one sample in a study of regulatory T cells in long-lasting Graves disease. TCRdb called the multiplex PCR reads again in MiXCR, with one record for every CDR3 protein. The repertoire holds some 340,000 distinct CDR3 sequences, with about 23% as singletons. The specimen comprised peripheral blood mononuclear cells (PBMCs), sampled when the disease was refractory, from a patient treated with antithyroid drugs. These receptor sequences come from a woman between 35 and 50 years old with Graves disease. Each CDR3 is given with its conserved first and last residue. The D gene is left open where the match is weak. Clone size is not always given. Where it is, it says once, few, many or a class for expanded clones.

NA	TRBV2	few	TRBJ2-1	TGTGCCAGCAGTGAATTTAAGACGGTCCCTTTCAATGAGCAGTTCTTC	CASSEFKTVPFNEQFF
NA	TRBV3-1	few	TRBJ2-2	TGTGCCAGCAGCCAAGAACCTATGGGATACACCGGGGAGCTGTTTTTT	CASSQEPMGYTGELFF
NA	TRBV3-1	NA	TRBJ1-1	TGTGCCAGCAGCCATCGTCACGGCCCTGAAGCTTTCTTT	CASSHRHGPEAFF
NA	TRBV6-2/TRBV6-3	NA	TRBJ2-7	TGTGCCAGCAGTTACTCGCGCGACCCGGACGAGCAGTACTTC	CASSYSRDPDEQYF
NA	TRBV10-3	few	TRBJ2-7	TGTGCCATCAGCAGGGACGGCTCCTACGAGCAGTACTTC	CAISRDGSYEQYF
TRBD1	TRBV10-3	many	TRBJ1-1	TGTGCCATCAGCACAGGGGGCGCAGGATGGACTGAAGCTTTCTTT	CAISTGGAGWTEAFF
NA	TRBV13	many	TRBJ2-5	TGTGCCAGCAGCGCGGGACCGGCGGGAGAGACCCAGTACTTC	CASSAGPAGETQYF
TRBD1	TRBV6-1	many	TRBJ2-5	TGTGCCAGCAAGGGGGCAGCCCAGAAGACCCAGTACTTC	CASKGAAQKTQYF
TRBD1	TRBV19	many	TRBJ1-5	TGTGCCAGTAGAGGACAGGGAGACAATCAGCCCCAGCATTTT	CASRGQGDNQPQHF
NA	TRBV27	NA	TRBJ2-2	TGTGCCAGCAGGAAGCGGAACGGGGAGCTGTTTTTT	CASRKRNGELFF